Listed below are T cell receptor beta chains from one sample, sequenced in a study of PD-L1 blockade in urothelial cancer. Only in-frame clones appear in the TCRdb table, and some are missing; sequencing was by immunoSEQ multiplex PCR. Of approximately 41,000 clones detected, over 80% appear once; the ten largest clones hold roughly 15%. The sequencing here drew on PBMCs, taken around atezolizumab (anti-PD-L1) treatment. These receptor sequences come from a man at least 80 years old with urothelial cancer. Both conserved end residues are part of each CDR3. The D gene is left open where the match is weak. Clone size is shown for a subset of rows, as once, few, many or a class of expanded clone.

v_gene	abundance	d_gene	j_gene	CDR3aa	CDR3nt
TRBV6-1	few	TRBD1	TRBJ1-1	CASSESDRVGEAFF	TGTGCCAGCAGTGAATCAGACAGGGTTGGTGAAGCTTTCTTT
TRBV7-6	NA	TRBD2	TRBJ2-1	CASSLVSSSGSMNEQFF	TGTGCCAGCAGCTTAGTGAGTTCTAGCGGGAGTATGAATGAGCAGTTCTTC
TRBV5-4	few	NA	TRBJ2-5	CASSLLGTAEETQYF	TGTGCCAGCAGCTTGTTGGGCACGGCTGAAGAGACCCAGTACTTC
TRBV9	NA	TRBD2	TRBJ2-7	CASSVLADSLDEQYF	TGTGCCAGCAGCGTTCTAGCGGACTCCCTAGACGAGCAGTACTTC
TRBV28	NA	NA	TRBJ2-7	CASSQTYEQYF	TGTGCCAGCAGCCAGACCTACGAGCAGTACTTC
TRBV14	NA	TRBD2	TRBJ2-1	CASSQGILRTSGRPEQFF	TGTGCCAGCAGCCAAGGGATCCTCCGGACTAGCGGGAGGCCTGAGCAGTTCTTC
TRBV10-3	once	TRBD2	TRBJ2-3	CAISDSTSGISVTDTQYF	TGTGCCATCAGTGACTCCACTAGCGGGATAAGTGTCACAGATACGCAGTATTTT
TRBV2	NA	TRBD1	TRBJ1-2	CASSEGPGTEKFYGYTF	TGTGCCAGCAGTGAAGGGCCTGGGACAGAGAAATTCTATGGCTACACCTTC
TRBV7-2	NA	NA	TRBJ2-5	CASSSLPVAKTQYF	TGTGCCAGCAGCTCCCTGCCAGTAGCAAAGACCCAGTACTTC
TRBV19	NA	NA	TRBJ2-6	CATQGGTSGANVLTF	TGTGCCACACAGGGTGGAACCTCTGGGGCCAACGTCCTGACTTTC
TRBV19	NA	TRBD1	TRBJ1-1	CASSIRETGGGTEAFF	TGTGCCAGTAGTATCCGGGAGACAGGGGGCGGCACTGAAGCTTTCTTT
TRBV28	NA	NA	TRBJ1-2	CASSFPPGGYTF	TGTGCCAGCAGTTTTCCCCCGGGAGGCTACACCTTC
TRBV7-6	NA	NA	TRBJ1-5	CASSSDSYSNQPQHF	TGTGCCAGCAGCTCAGACAGTTATAGCAATCAGCCCCAGCATTTT
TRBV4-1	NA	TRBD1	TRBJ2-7	CASSRTQGAIYEQYF	TGCGCCAGCAGCCGCACACAGGGGGCGATCTACGAGCAGTACTTC
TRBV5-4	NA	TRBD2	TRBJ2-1	CASRLGLAGTDEQFF	TGTGCCAGCAGGCTCGGACTAGCGGGAACAGATGAGCAGTTCTTC
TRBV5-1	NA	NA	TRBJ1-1	CASSLPHLNTEAFF	TGCGCCAGCAGCTTGCCCCATTTGAACACTGAAGCTTTCTTT
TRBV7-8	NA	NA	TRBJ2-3	CASSFRVADTQYF	TGTGCCAGCAGCTTTCGGGTGGCAGATACGCAGTATTTT
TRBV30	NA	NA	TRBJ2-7	CAWSVQGSHEQYF	TGTGCCTGGAGTGTACAGGGATCCCACGAGCAGTACTTC
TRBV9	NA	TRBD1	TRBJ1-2	CASSTGTVKNYGYTF	TGTGCCAGCAGCACCGGGACAGTTAAGAACTATGGCTACACCTTC
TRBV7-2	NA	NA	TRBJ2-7	CASSLGQGFGEQYF	TGTGCCAGCAGCTTAGGTCAGGGTTTCGGCGAGCAGTACTTC
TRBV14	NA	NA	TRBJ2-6	CASSQGRVHSGANVLTF	TGTGCCAGCAGCCAAGGCAGGGTACACTCTGGGGCCAACGTCCTGACTTTC
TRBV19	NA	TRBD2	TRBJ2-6	CASTLRRGGVAGANVLTF	TGTGCCAGTACCTTACGGCGGGGGGGGGTCGCTGGGGCCAACGTCCTGACTTTC
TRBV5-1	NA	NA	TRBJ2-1	CASSSPALAGSQFF	TGCGCCAGCAGCTCCCCGGCGTTGGCGGGTTCTCAGTTCTTC
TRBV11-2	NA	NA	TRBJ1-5	CASSLERNQPQHF	TGTGCCAGCAGCTTAGAGAGGAATCAGCCCCAGCATTTT